This T cell receptor beta chain was obtained from a study of shared clonotypes between healthy human individuals. The wider study: With ages of 18 to 49, the donors were two women and three men. For every donor, three CD4 naive, three CD4 memory, two CD8 naive and one CD8 memory plates were used.

Points from the study as a whole: Relative to clonotypes present in all four donors, those not shared had lower generation probabilities.

Measured with immunoSEQ multiplex PCR; TCRdb has only the in-frame clones, and not every one. The repertoire has nearly 1,000,000 clones, approximately 80% of them found once; the top ten carry about 1.5%. The donor population consisted of healthy HIV-negative adults with no recent acute infections or vaccinations. The CDR3 covers 16 residues. V was cut by 0 bases and J by 7 bases, with 15 bases left in between. The V gene's germline CDR1 is MNHNY and CDR2 SVGAGI (reference sequence). This clone appeared once. Its specificity is unknown. The TCR sequence derives from a man younger than 30 in good health. The material sequenced was memory CD4+ T cells sorted from blood. Subset defined: CD45RA-negative fraction. The chain uses TRBV6-6 and TRBJ1-4, with D perhaps matching TRBD1 (6 bases). CDR3 sequence: CASSYSNQGRSEKLFF. CDR3 sequence (DNA): TGTGCCAGCAGTTACTCCAATCAGGGGCGTAGTGAAAAACTGTTTTTT.